The 26 T cell receptor beta chains below come from one sample, sequenced in a study of blood T cell repertoires in COVID-19. Assay: immunoSEQ multiplex PCR; the TCRdb copy retains only in-frame clones and omits some. Here the sample spans approximately 150,000 clones, roughly nine tenths being singletons. The material sequenced was peripheral blood. The receptors shown here come from a man in his 60s with active or convalescent COVID-19.

The chain has TRBV5-1 and TRBJ2-3, with D possibly matching TRBD1 (6 bases). The ends were cut back, 0 bases at V and 2 bases at J, with 13 bases in the middle. Germline values: CDR1 SGHRS, CDR2 YFSETQ. The CDR3 loop spans 16 amino acids. CDR3 DNA: TGCGCCAGCAGCTTGGGAGGGGGAGACATCACAGATACGCAGTATTTT. Translated, it gives CASSLGGGDITDTQYF. Full variable domain (remainder filled in from reference TRBV5-1 and TRBJ2-3): KAGVTQTPRYLIKTRGQQVTLSCSPISGHRSVSWYQQTPGQGLQFLFEYFSETQRNKGNFPGRFSGRQFSNSRSEMNVSTLELGDSALYLCASSLGGGDITDTQYFGPGTRLTVL.

The rearrangement joins TRBV4-1 to TRBJ2-3, with D unclear. The CDR3 consists of 15 residues. The germline V gene has CDR1 MGHRA and CDR2 YSYEKL. V was pared by 4 bases and J by 2 bases, with 13 bases between. The CDR3 protein is CASSPLLSLTDTQYF. CDR3 nucleotides: TGCGCCAGCAGCCCCCTTCTGTCACTCACAGATACGCAGTATTTT.

As concerns this clone: Germline is not matched at one junction end, which may reflect a read error. The rearrangement links TRBV5-4 to TRBJ1-1; 7 positions agree with TRBD1. The CDR3 has 13 residues. The germline CDR1 and CDR2 sequences are SGHNT and YYREEE (reference sequence). CDR3 nucleotides: TGTGCCAGCAGATTGGTACAGGGGAGTGAAGCTTTCTTT. This codes for CASRLVQGSEAFF.

This clone was counted a single time. The chain recombines TRBV18 with TRBJ2-1; the D is unclear. V dropped 2 bases and J dropped 3 bases, with 11 bases sitting between them. Germline assignment: CDR1 KGHSH and CDR2 LQKENI. The CDR3 contains 15 residues. CDR3 DNA: TGTGCCAGCTCACCAAGTCCCTCGGGCTACAATGAGCAGTTCTTC. It encodes CASSPSPSGYNEQFF.

The gene calls are TRBV27 and TRBJ2-1; D is possibly TRBD2 (5 bases). The CDR3 covers 14 residues. V dropped 0 bases and J dropped 7 bases, with 10 bases sitting between them. Germline V gene sequence: CDR1 MNHEY, CDR2 SMNVEV (reference sequence). The CDR3 is CASSLSLAGNEQFF. DNA of the CDR3: TGTGCCAGCAGTTTATCCCTAGCCGGGAATGAGCAGTTCTTC.

The chain has TRBV7-9 and TRBJ1-1; 11 bases are shared with TRBD1. Losses at the gene ends were 5 bases for V and 1 base for J; bases not matched to a gene: 6. This CDR3 region has 16 residues. Per the germline V gene, CDR1 is SEHNR and CDR2 is FQNEAQ (reference sequence). CDR3 nucleotides: TGTGCCAGCAGCGACCGGACAGGGGGCAAGAACACTGAAGCTTTCTTT. Protein: CASSDRTGGKNTEAFF.

This chain links TRBV6-5 with TRBJ1-1; no reliable D call. Trimming pared 0 bases from V and 2 bases from J, leaving 7 bases between. Germline CDR1 and CDR2: MNHEY and SVGAGI. This CDR3 has 14 residues. The CDR3 here is CASSYSWQNTEAFF. CDR3 sequence (DNA): TGTGCCAGCAGTTACTCTTGGCAAAACACTGAAGCTTTCTTT.

The rearrangement uses TRBV28 and TRBJ2-1, with D possibly matching TRBD2 (5 bases). Per the germline V gene, CDR1 is MDHEN and CDR2 is SYDVKM. V shed 6 bases and J shed 12 bases, with 18 bases lying between them. The CDR3 contains 13 residues. In DNA, the CDR3 is TGTGCCAGCAGGCCGACCAGCGGACTGGTGCAGTTCTTC. Translated, it gives CASRPTSGLVQFF. Full variable domain (missing parts from reference TRBV28 and TRBJ2-1): DVKVTQSSRYLVKRTGEKVFLECVQDMDHENMFWYRQDPGLGLRLIYFSYDVKMKEKGDIPEGYSVSREKKERFSLILESASTNQTSMYLCASRPTSGLVQFFGPGTRLTVL.

The chain employs TRBV6-1 and TRBJ1-3, with D uncertain. Germline V lookup: CDR1 MNHNS, CDR2 SASEGT. Trimming took 2 bases from V and 4 from J, leaving 6 bases between them. CDR3 size: 13 residues. This chain's CDR3 is CASSETKGNTIYF. The CDR3 region has the DNA TGTGCCAGCAGTGAAACTAAAGGAAACACCATATATTTT.

This CDR3 is CASSHSGYGYTF. CDR3 coding DNA: TGTGCCAGCAGCCACAGCGGGTATGGCTACACCTTC. The rearrangement links TRBV3-1 (or the pseudogene TRBV3-2) to TRBJ1-2, with D unclear. The CDR3 length is 12 residues. Trimming pared 3 bases from V and 5 bases from J, leaving 7 bases between. Per germline, CDR1 LGHDT and CDR2 YNNKEL (reference sequence).

The chain carries TRBV27 and TRBJ2-7; 8 bases are a match to TRBD2. The CDR3 is 14 residues long. With V trimmed by 3 bases and J by 1 base, 2 bases remained unmatched. Germline V gene sequence: CDR1 MNHEY, CDR2 SMNVEV (reference sequence). The CDR3 DNA reads TGTGCCAGCAGTTTGGAGCGGGGGTCCTACGAGCAGTACTTC. Encoded protein: CASSLERGSYEQYF.

The genes are TRBV7-2 and TRBJ2-7; a weak D match, TRBD1 (6 bases). Trimming cost V 3 bases and J 7 bases, with 10 bases left between them. The CDR3 covers 12 residues. The germline gives CDR1 SGHTA, CDR2 FQGNSA. The CDR3 sequence: CASSFRGREQYF. The CDR3 DNA reads as TGTGCCAGCAGCTTTAGGGGGAGAGAGCAGTACTTC.

V and J are TRBV29-1 and TRBJ1-1, with unresolved D. CDR1 SQVTM and CDR2 ANQGSEA come from the germline V gene. CDR3 size: 11 residues. V lost 7 bases to trimming and J lost 5 bases, with 11 bases between them. The CDR3 is CSASTGTEAFF. The CDR3 bases are TGCAGCGCATCGACTGGAACTGAAGCTTTCTTT.

As concerns this clone: The same CDR3 arises from other DNA sequences in this sample as well. The genes are TRBV18 and TRBJ2-5; 9 bases are a match to TRBD1. Germline CDR1 is KGHSH and CDR2 is LQKENI. J was trimmed by 2 bases and V by 3 bases; bases with no gene match: 1. This CDR3 has 14 amino acids. CDR3 region: CASSPGTGQETQYF. The CDR3, as DNA: TGTGCCAGCTCACCTGGGACAGGGCAAGAGACCCAGTACTTC.

The chain combines TRBV18 with TRBJ1-1; weak D call: TRBD1 (6 bases). Trimming took 6 bases from V and 8 from J, leaving 13 bases between them. This CDR3 has 12 amino acids. CDR1 and CDR2 (germline): KGHSH, LQKENI. CDR3 protein: CASSPTGQEAFF. The CDR3 bases are TGTGCCAGCTCCCCCACAGGGCAAGAAGCTTTCTTT.

This clone came up once. This sequence joins TRBV3-1 (or the pseudogene TRBV3-2) and TRBJ2-1; 7 bases are a match to TRBD2. After removal of 4 bases from V and 5 bases from J, the junction contained 5 bases not matched to a gene. The germline gives CDR1 LGHDT, CDR2 YNNKEL (reference sequence). This CDR3 contains 14 residues. CDR3 amino acids: CASSPRDYHNEQFF. In DNA, the CDR3 is TGTGCCAGCAGCCCCCGGGACTACCACAATGAGCAGTTCTTC.

CDR3 region: CASSLELGQGQKLFF. The CDR3 DNA reads TGCGCCAGCAGCTTGGAATTGGGACAGGGTCAAAAACTGTTTTTT. The V call is TRBV5-1, the J call TRBJ1-4; 9 nucleotides line up with TRBD1. This CDR3 has 15 residues. V shed 0 bases and J 9 bases; nucleotides not matched to a gene: 6. Germline CDR1 SGHRS, CDR2 YFSETQ. The entire variable domain, with the rest obtained from reference TRBV5-1 and TRBJ1-4, is as follows: KAGVTQTPRYLIKTRGQQVTLSCSPISGHRSVSWYQQTPGQGLQFLFEYFSETQRNKGNFPGRFSGRQFSNSRSEMNVSTLELGDSALYLCASSLELGQGQKLFFGSGTQLSVL.

The genes are TRBV3-1 (or the pseudogene TRBV3-2) and TRBJ2-1; D remains unclear. CDR1 and CDR2 from the germline V gene are LGHDT and YNNKEL (reference sequence). Trimming took off 4 bases at V and 7 bases at J, with 5 bases between the two ends. The CDR3 sequence is 11 residues long. The DNA of the CDR3 is TGTGCCAGCAGCCTTAGAAATGAGCAGTTCTTC. This encodes CASSLRNEQFF.

This CDR3 reads CASSGGNYGYTF. The DNA of the CDR3 is TGTGCCAGCAGCGGAGGGAACTATGGCTACACCTTC. This chain uses TRBV5-8 with TRBJ1-2; D gene uncertain. V lost 4 bases and J lost 2, with 6 bases in between. The CDR3 totals 12 residues. CDR1 SGHTS and CDR2 YDEGEE come from the germline V gene.

The chain joins TRBV29-1 to TRBJ1-1, with 8 bases identical to TRBD1. This CDR3 region has 12 residues. Looked up from germline, CDR1 is SQVTM and CDR2 is ANQGSEA. V was pared by 7 bases and J by 3 bases, with 4 bases of the junction left unmatched. The CDR3 loop reads CSAGQGYTEAFF. In DNA form, the CDR3 reads TGCAGCGCCGGACAGGGTTACACTGAAGCTTTCTTT.

The chain uses TRBV27 and TRBJ2-1; no clear D gene. Germline V lookup: CDR1 MNHEY, CDR2 SMNVEV (reference sequence). This CDR3 comprises 13 residues. Trimming pared 7 bases from V and 8 bases from J, leaving 15 bases between. The CDR3 is CASTSVFSHEQFF. As DNA, the CDR3 is TGTGCCAGCACCTCGGTCTTCTCCCATGAGCAGTTCTTC.

The chain has TRBV13 and TRBJ2-3; weak D call: TRBD1 (6 bases). The CDR3 loop spans 13 amino acids. Trimming stripped 5 bases from V and 7 bases from J, with 13 bases between. Germline lookup yields CDR1 PRHDT and CDR2 FYEKMQ (reference sequence). CDR3 protein: CASSIGTLNTQYF. The CDR3 bases are TGTGCCAGCAGCATTGGGACACTCAATACGCAGTATTTT.

The V and J genes are TRBV7-9 and TRBJ1-6; D not resolved. The V end was cut by 3 bases, the J end by 0 bases, with 6 bases between. CDR1 is SEHNR, CDR2 FQNEAQ, per germline (reference sequence). This CDR3 spans 15 amino acids. DNA for the CDR3: TGTGCCAGCAGCTTTGAGAGCTCCTATAATTCACCCCTCCACTTT. This gives the protein CASSFESSYNSPLHF. Looking up the rest from reference TRBV7-9 and TRBJ1-6 gives the full variable domain: DTGVSQNPRHKITKRGQNVTFRCDPISEHNRLYWYRQTLGQGPEFLTYFQNEAQLEKSRLLSDRFSAERPKGSFSTLEIQRTEQGDSAMYLCASSFESSYNSPLHFGNGTRLTVT.

V is TRBV7-9 and J is TRBJ1-3; D unclear. V was pared by 5 bases and J by 0 bases, with 14 bases between. This CDR3 region has 16 residues. Germline CDR1 is SEHNR and CDR2 is FQNEAQ (reference sequence). In DNA form, the CDR3 reads TGTGCCAGCAGCCCCCAGGCGGGGTTCTCTGGAAACACCATATATTTT. It specifies CASSPQAGFSGNTIYF.

This chain joins TRBV11-2 and TRBJ2-7, with 8 bases that match TRBD1. The ends lost 5 bases at V and 12 bases at J; junction bases unmatched: 15. CDR1 and CDR2 (germline): SGHAT, FQNNGV. The CDR3 is 14 amino acids. The CDR3 sequence is CASSPLLGTGGLYF. The CDR3, as DNA: TGTGCCAGCAGCCCATTACTAGGGACAGGTGGACTGTACTTC.

Concerning this clone: In the same sample, other DNA sequences code for this CDR3. V usage is TRBV2 and J usage is TRBJ1-3; 7 bases line up with TRBD1. The V segment lost 6 bases and the J segment 1 base; nucleotides outside the gene matches: 3. Germline V gene sequence: CDR1 SNHLY, CDR2 FYNNEI. The CDR3 is 14 residues long. The CDR3 loop reads CASSNRGSGNTIYF. The CDR3, as DNA: TGTGCCAGCAGCAACAGGGGTTCTGGAAACACCATATATTTT.